The source of this T cell receptor (beta chain) is a study of shared clonotypes between healthy human individuals. Study-level background: There were three CD4 naive, three CD4 memory, two CD8 naive and one CD8 memory plates per donor.

Trimming removed 0 bases at V and 1 base at J, with 6 bases between. Per germline, CDR1 MNHEY and CDR2 SVGAGI. The CDR3 has 15 residues. This clone appeared a few times. The sample carries other DNA sequences with the same CDR3. The naive CD8 fraction comprised CD45RO-negative cells positively selected for CCR7 and excluded terminally differentiated effector memory CD45RA+ cells. Generated by immunoSEQ multiplex PCR, the TCRdb table keeps only in-frame clones and is missing some. The sample holds about 2.1 million clones, 85% to 95% seen once. Sequenced input: naive CD8+ T cells from PBMCs. The V and J genes are TRBV6-5 and TRBJ2-2; D is perhaps TRBD2 (6 bases). This sequence was found in a man in his late teens or twenties in good health. Some clones in this sample may be carry-over from other donors' samples. The CDR3, as DNA: TGTGCCAGCAGTTACTCCGGGGGGAACACCGGGGAGCTGTTTTTT. Translating gives CASSYSGGNTGELFF.